Detailed here is one TCR beta chain. Its antigen is still unknown. This sample is drawn from a study of vaccination effects on CD4 cells after COVID-19. Findings and caveats of the study: The study dataset contains few convalescent patients and includes no early post-infection timepoints.

Antigen-specific CD4+ T cells were expanded with viral peptide pools in the ViraFEST assay before sequencing. The culture ran for nine to ten days, and then CD4+ T cells were isolated. Testing of the vaccine recipients showed negative nucleocapsid antibodies and no prior SARS-CoV-2 infection. Culturing of some 2 million PBMC per well took place with around 9.6 IU/ml IL-2 and about 10 ug/ml peptides. The V gene's germline CDR1 is MNHEY and CDR2 SMNVEV (reference sequence). The CDR3 length is 18 residues. J gave up 8 bases and V 4 bases, and 19 bases lay outside the gene matches. The method was immunoSEQ multiplex PCR; TCRdb's version includes in-frame clones alone and lacks a portion of them. Of about 70,000 clones in the sample, about four fifths were seen once.

The sequencing used CD4+ T cells from PBMCs cultured with SARS-CoV-2 spike peptides, collected before COVID-19 vaccination. The chain carries TRBV27 and TRBJ2-1; 8 nucleotides align to TRBD1. This receptor was identified in a human donor who received a COVID-19 vaccine. CDR3 DNA: TGTGCCAGCAGTTCCCGTCGTCCGGACAGGGCCGGTGTAGATGAGCAGTTCTTC. As protein: CASSSRRPDRAGVDEQFF.